These 8 T cell receptor beta chains originate from one sample sequenced in a study of CD8+CD57+ T cells in acquired aplastic anemia. Genomic DNA served as template for TCR beta VDJ and CDR3 profiling. A single record per CDR3 protein comes from TCRdb applying MiXCR to the reads. Counted here are 350,000 to 450,000 distinct CDR3 sequences, roughly 68% occurring once; the ten biggest clones make up 3.5% to 4.5%. The sample was sorted CD4+, CD8+, or CD8+CD57+ T cells (not recorded which) from PBMCs. These TCRs come from a human donor in good health, serving as a control.

This clonotype has a handful of counts. This chain uses TRBV6-6 with TRBJ2-7, with D unclear. V was cut by 6 bases and J by 1 base, with 13 bases left in between. Germline-derived CDR1 and CDR2 are MNHNY and SVGAGI (reference sequence). The CDR3 is 14 residues long. The CDR3 bases are TGTGCCAGCAGCGTAGGTTCTAGTTCCTACGAGCAGTACTTC. Translating gives CASSVGSSSYEQYF.

This clonotype was picked up a small number of times. V is TRBV12-5 and J is TRBJ1-1, with D perhaps matching TRBD1 (6 bases). The CDR3 runs to 16 residues. Trimming stripped 2 bases from V and 4 bases from J, with 17 bases between. Germline V gene lookup returns CDR1 LGHNT and CDR2 FRNRAP. This chain's CDR3 is CASGLTRGRGGTEAFF. CDR3 coding DNA: TGTGCTAGTGGTTTGACACGCGGTAGGGGGGGCACTGAAGCTTTCTTT.

As DNA, the CDR3 is TGCAGCGTTCAGGAACAGCGGGATAATTCACCCCTCCACTTT. Its protein is CSVQEQRDNSPLHF. The gene calls are TRBV29-1 and TRBJ1-6; D is ambiguous. The CDR3 is 14 residues long. Looked up from germline, CDR1 is SQVTM and CDR2 is ANQGSEA. The germline V and J ends were trimmed by 5 bases and 5 bases, with 13 bases remaining between them.

The V and J genes are TRBV20-1 and TRBJ2-5, with a weak D call TRBD2 (6 bases). With 1 base removed from V and 1 base from J, the gap between germline ends came to 10 bases. Germline V lookup: CDR1 DFQATT, CDR2 SNEGSKA (reference sequence). The CDR3 has 14 amino acids. CDR3 amino acids: CSARVGTVQETQYF. The CDR3 DNA is TGCAGTGCTAGAGTTGGGACTGTCCAAGAGACCCAGTACTTC.

For this clonotype: A junction boundary mismatches the germline segment, possibly from a read error. The chain carries TRBV5-1 and TRBJ1-5; D gene unclear. The CDR3 has 12 amino acids. Germline V CDR1 and CDR2: SGHRS, YFSETQ. The CDR3 DNA reads TGTGCCAGCAGCTGGGTCGGTCAGCCCCCGCATTTT. It yields the protein CASSWVGQPPHF.

This clonotype was detected only a few times. The chain couples TRBV3-1 to TRBJ2-1; 8 bases align to TRBD2. This CDR3 is 15 amino acids long. Losses at the gene ends were 5 bases for V and 7 bases for J; bases not matched to a gene: 10. CDR1 is LGHDT, CDR2 YNNKEL, per germline (reference sequence). CDR3 region: CASSDYGGVGNEQFF. CDR3 nucleotide sequence: TGTGCCAGCAGCGATTACGGGGGGGTTGGGAATGAGCAGTTCTTC.

Concerning this clonotype: An end of the junction differs from the germline gene, which may be a read error. The chain employs TRBV5-1 and TRBJ1-6; possibly TRBD1 for D (6 bases). CDR3 length: 17 amino acids. Germline V CDR1 and CDR2: SGHRS, YFSETQ. This CDR3 reads CATSREHSTGGNSPLHF. DNA of the CDR3: TGTGCCACCAGCAGAGAACACTCCACCGGGGGCAACTCACCCCTCCACTTT.

V and J are TRBV5-1 and TRBJ1-3; D possibly corresponds to TRBD1 (6 bases). Trimming left V 4 bases short and J 3 bases short, with 17 bases between. This CDR3 comprises 16 residues. Per germline, CDR1 SGHRS and CDR2 YFSETQ. The CDR3: CASSHITGSGGNTIYF. DNA for the CDR3: TGCGCCAGCAGCCATATAACAGGGTCGGGTGGAAACACCATATATTTT.